These T cell receptor beta chains were read from a single sample in a study of blood T cell repertoires in COVID-19. Sequenced by immunoSEQ multiplex PCR; TCRdb stores in-frame clones only, minus some. The sample lists under 80,000 clones, roughly 91% occurring once. The specimen sequenced was peripheral blood. The receptors come from a man between 65 and 85 years old with active or convalescent COVID-19. Both conserved end residues are part of each CDR3. D genes are given only for firm matches. Some rows mark clone size as missing; the rest say once, few, many or name a class of expanded clone.

j_call clone_size d_call v_call cdr3_nt cdr3_aa
TRBJ2-7 - TRBD2 TRBV30 TGTGCCTGGAGAGTTTTAGCGGGCTCCTACGAGCAGTACTTC CAWRVLAGSYEQYF
TRBJ1-6 - - TRBV19 TGTGCCAGTAGTCCCAGGACCGGGGGTAATTCACCCCTCCACTTT CASSPRTGGNSPLHF
TRBJ1-1 - TRBD1 TRBV2 TGTGCCAGCATGGGACAGATGAACACTGAAGCTTTCTTT CASMGQMNTEAFF
TRBJ2-7 - - TRBV7-8 TGTGCCAGCAGCCCAATCAGGGGGGTCGTGTGGAGCGAGCAGTACTTC CASSPIRGVVWSEQYF
TRBJ2-1 - TRBD2 TRBV3-1/TRBV3-2 TGTGCCAGCAGCCAAGATTTAACGGGAGGGGATGAGCAGTTCTTC CASSQDLTGGDEQFF
TRBJ2-5 - TRBD1 TRBV19 TGTGCCACCACCCCGGCAGGGGGCTCCGGAGGGACCCAGTACTTC CATTPAGGSGGTQYF
TRBJ2-3 - - TRBV6-5 TGTGCCAGCAGTCCAGGGGCACTCCTCACAGATACGCAGTATTTT CASSPGALLTDTQYF
TRBJ2-5 few TRBD2 TRBV5-1 TGCGCCAGCAGCTTGGCTACTAGCGGAGAGACCCAGTACTTC CASSLATSGETQYF
TRBJ1-5 - - TRBV2 TGTGCCAGCAACCGGGACGGGAGATATAGCAATCAGCCCCAGCATTTT CASNRDGRYSNQPQHF
TRBJ1-1 - - TRBV7-8 TGTGCCAGCAGCTTGGGGGCAGGGACCACTGAAGCTTTCTTT CASSLGAGTTEAFF
TRBJ1-6 - - TRBV30 TGTGCCTGGAGTGTACGCATGGGGCAGGGGTACTATAATTCACCCCTCCACTTT CAWSVRMGQGYYNSPLHF
TRBJ2-5 once - TRBV6-6 TGTGCCAGCAGCCCCCAGGGTTTCGGCCAAGAGACCCAGTACTTC CASSPQGFGQETQYF
TRBJ2-7 medium-sized TRBD1 TRBV7-3 TGTGCCAGCACCCCGCGGACAGGGGGATACGAGCAGTACTTC CASTPRTGGYEQYF
TRBJ2-1 - TRBD1 TRBV19 TGTGCCAGTAGTATGGGGACAGGGGGCGTGGGTGAGCAGTTCTTC CASSMGTGGVGEQFF
TRBJ2-7 few TRBD1 TRBV3-1/TRBV3-2 TGTGCCAGCAGCCACTCGGACAGGGGCTACGAGCAGTACTTC CASSHSDRGYEQYF
TRBJ2-2 - TRBD2 TRBV24-1 TGTGCCACCAGTGATCCCCTACGGGGGGGCACCGGGGAGCTGTTTTTT CATSDPLRGGTGELFF
TRBJ2-3 - TRBD2 TRBV7-9 TGTGCCAGCAGTCTTAGCGGGAGGTGGGGAGATACGCAGTATTTT CASSLSGRWGDTQYF
TRBJ2-1 once TRBD2 TRBV18 TGTGCCAGCTCACCCCCCGGGACTAGCGGGAGAAATGAGCAGTTCTTC CASSPPGTSGRNEQFF
TRBJ2-3 - TRBD2 TRBV2 TGTGCCAGCAGCAGATGGACTAGCGGGAGGGGCACAGATACGCAGTATTTT CASSRWTSGRGTDTQYF
TRBJ2-1 - TRBD2 TRBV29-1 TGCAGCACAGGACTAGCGGGAGGGACCTACAATGAGCAGTTCTTC CSTGLAGGTYNEQFF
TRBJ1-1 - - TRBV4-2 TGTGCCAGCAGCCCAGGCCCCGAGGGCGGTGGAAACACTGAAGCTTTCTTT CASSPGPEGGGNTEAFF
TRBJ2-2 - - TRBV3-1/TRBV3-2 TGTGCCAGCAGTCAGAACCCTAGCAATGCCCTTGACACCGGGGAGCTGTTTTTT CASSQNPSNALDTGELFF
TRBJ2-5 - TRBD2 TRBV6-2/TRBV6-3 TGTGCCAGCAGTATCGGCCTAATACTAGCGGGGCGGGAGACCCAGTACTTC CASSIGLILAGRETQYF
TRBJ1-2 - - TRBV3-1/TRBV3-2 TGTGCCAGCAGCCATATGTATGGCTACACCTTC CASSHMYGYTF
TRBJ2-7 - - TRBV29-1 TGCAGCGTTGTGGGAGCCTACGAGCAGTACTTC CSVVGAYEQYF
TRBJ2-3 - TRBD1 TRBV6-5 TGTGCCAGCAGGACACAGGGGTACGATACGCAGTATTTT CASRTQGYDTQYF
TRBJ1-4 - - TRBV18 TGTGCCAGCTCACGGGGCTCTAATGAAAAACTGTTTTTT CASSRGSNEKLFF
TRBJ1-5 - - TRBV19 TGTGCCAGTAGCCCACAGGGTGATCAGCCCCAGCATTTT CASSPQGDQPQHF
TRBJ2-1 - TRBD2 TRBV19 TGTGCCAGTAGCCCCCAAACAACTAGCGGGGGGTACAATGAGCAGTTCTTC CASSPQTTSGGYNEQFF
TRBJ1-5 - TRBD1 TRBV4-2 TGTGCCAGCAGCCAAGAACAGGGGAAACTCAATCAGCCCCAGCATTTT CASSQEQGKLNQPQHF
TRBJ2-7 once TRBD2 TRBV28 TGTGCCAGCAGTTTTAGCGGGACTAGGAGCGAGCAGTACTTC CASSFSGTRSEQYF
TRBJ2-7 - TRBD2 TRBV7-9 TGTGCCAGCAGCTCAAGCGGGGTGATTAGCTACGAGCAGTACTTC CASSSSGVISYEQYF
TRBJ1-1 - TRBD1 TRBV5-1 TGCGCCAGCAGCGCCCCGGGACAGGGTTCGGCTTTCTTT CASSAPGQGSAFF
TRBJ1-6 - - TRBV5-1 TGCGCCAGCCAAGACGGGGGGAATTCACCCCTCCACTTT CASQDGGNSPLHF
TRBJ1-2 once TRBD1 TRBV28 TGTGCCAGCACCCAGGGACAGGGCGACTATGGCTACACCTTC CASTQGQGDYGYTF
TRBJ1-5 - - TRBV6-6 TGTGCCAGCGGGCAGTTTGGCAATCAGCCCCAGCATTTT CASGQFGNQPQHF
TRBJ1-5 few TRBD1 TRBV28 TGTGCCAGCAGTTTAAGCGGACAGGGGCCCAATCAGCCCCAGCATTTT CASSLSGQGPNQPQHF
TRBJ2-1 - TRBD2 TRBV10-1 TGCGCCAGCAGTGGTCCGCGGGAGGGCACTGAGCAGTTCTTC CASSGPREGTEQFF
TRBJ2-5 - TRBD1 TRBV4-1 TGCGCCAGCAGCCAAACAGGGGAAGAGACCCAGTACTTC CASSQTGEETQYF
TRBJ2-6 - - TRBV10-3 TGTGCCATCAACGAAGAGAGGAACTCTGGGGCCAACGTCCTGACTTTC CAINEERNSGANVLTF
TRBJ1-2 - - TRBV6-5 TGTGCCAGCAAAAGCGAGGGAAACTATGGCTACACCTTC CASKSEGNYGYTF
TRBJ1-5 - - TRBV27 TGTGCCAGCAGTACCTACCTAGGTGACGGAAGGCCCCAGCATTTT CASSTYLGDGRPQHF
TRBJ2-2 - - TRBV3-1/TRBV3-2 TGTGCCAGCAGCCAAGAAGGGGCAGGGCGACTGTTTTTT CASSQEGAGRLFF
TRBJ1-1 - - TRBV12-3/TRBV12-4 TGTGCCAGCAGTCGTATGAGGAACACTGAAGCTTTCTTT CASSRMRNTEAFF
TRBJ1-1 few - TRBV19 TGTGCCAGTAGTATCCCCAGAATCACTGAAGCTTTCTTT CASSIPRITEAFF